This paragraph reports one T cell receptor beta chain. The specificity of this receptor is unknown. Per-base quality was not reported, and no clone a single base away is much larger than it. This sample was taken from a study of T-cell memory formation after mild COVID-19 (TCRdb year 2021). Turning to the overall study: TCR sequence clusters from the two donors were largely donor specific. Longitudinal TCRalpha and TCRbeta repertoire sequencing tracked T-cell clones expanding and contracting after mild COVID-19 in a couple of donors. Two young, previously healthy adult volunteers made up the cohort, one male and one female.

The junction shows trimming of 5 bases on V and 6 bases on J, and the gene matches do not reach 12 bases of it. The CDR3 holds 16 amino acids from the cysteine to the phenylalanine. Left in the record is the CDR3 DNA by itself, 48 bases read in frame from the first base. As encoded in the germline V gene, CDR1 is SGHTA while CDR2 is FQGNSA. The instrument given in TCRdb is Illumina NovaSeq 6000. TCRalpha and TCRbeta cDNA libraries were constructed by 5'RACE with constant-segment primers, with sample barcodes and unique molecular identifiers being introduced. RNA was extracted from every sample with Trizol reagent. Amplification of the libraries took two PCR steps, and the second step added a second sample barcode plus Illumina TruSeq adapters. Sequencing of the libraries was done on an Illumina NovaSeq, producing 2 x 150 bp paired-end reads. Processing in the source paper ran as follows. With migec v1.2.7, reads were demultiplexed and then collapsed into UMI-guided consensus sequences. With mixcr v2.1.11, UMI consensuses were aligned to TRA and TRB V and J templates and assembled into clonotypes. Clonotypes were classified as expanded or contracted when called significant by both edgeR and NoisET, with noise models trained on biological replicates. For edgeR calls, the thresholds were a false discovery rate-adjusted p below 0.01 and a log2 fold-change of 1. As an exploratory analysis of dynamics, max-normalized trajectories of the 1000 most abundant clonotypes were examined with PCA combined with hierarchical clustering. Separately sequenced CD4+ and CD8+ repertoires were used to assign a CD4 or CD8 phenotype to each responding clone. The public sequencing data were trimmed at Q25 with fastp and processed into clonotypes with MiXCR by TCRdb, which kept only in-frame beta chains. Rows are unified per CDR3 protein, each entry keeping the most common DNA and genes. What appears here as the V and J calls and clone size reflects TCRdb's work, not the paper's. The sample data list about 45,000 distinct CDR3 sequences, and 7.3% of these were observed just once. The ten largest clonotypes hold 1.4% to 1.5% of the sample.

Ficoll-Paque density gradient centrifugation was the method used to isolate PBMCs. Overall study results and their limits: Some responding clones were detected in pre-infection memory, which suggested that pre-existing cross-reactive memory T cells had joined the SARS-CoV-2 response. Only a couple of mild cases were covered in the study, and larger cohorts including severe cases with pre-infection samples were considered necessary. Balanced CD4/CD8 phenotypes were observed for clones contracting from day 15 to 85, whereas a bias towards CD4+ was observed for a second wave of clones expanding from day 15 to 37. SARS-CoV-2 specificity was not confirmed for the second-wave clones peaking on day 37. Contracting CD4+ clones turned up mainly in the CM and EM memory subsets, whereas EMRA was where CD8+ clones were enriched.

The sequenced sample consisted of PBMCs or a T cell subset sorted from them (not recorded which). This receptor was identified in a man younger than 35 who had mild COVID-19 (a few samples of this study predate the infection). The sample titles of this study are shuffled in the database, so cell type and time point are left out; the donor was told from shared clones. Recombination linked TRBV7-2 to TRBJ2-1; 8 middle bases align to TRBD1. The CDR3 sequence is CASSDQPTGTGNEQFF. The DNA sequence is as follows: TGTGCCAGCAGCGACCAGCCAACAGGGACAGGCAATGAGCAGTTCTTC.